This T cell receptor beta chain was retrieved from a study of CD8+ T cells in alopecia areata. In the study overall: Tofacitinib administration to treated patients was oral, at 5 to 10 mg twice daily.

As to treatment: oral pan-JAK inhibitor, 5-10 mg twice daily. V trimming: 3 bases; J trimming: 5 bases; junction bases outside the gene matches: 2. This CDR3 is 13 amino acids long. CDR1 and CDR2 (germline): SGDLS, YYNGEE. General study findings and limits: For patients receiving tofacitinib, scalp clonality and expanded CD8+ clones among the top 100 significantly decreased. A great number of expanded lesional clones endured in scalp and blood during tofacitinib.

About this clone: Its target is unknown.

RNA extraction was followed by reverse transcription into cDNA, which acted as the sequencing template. Produced via immunoSEQ multiplex PCR; TCRdb's table is partial and in-frame only. The sample lists roughly 180,000 clones, roughly three fifths occurring once. V usage is TRBV9 and J usage is TRBJ1-5; 7 bases map to TRBD1. The clonotype was recovered from a human donor with alopecia areata. The sample was CD4+ T cells sorted from blood, taken at week 4, from a patient treated with tofacitinib. The CDR3 DNA reads TGTGCCAGCAGCGGACAGGGAGATCAGCCCCAGCATTTT. Its translation: CASSGQGDQPQHF. Together with reference TRBV9 and TRBJ1-5, the CDR3 gives the full variable domain: DSGVTQTPKHLITATGQRVTLRCSPRSGDLSVYWYQQSLDQGLQFLIQYYNGEERAKGNILERFSAQQFPDLHSELNLSSLELGDSALYFCASSGQGDQPQHFGDGTRLSIL.